The next 17 T cell receptor beta chains were all read from a single sample in a study of T-cell memory formation after mild COVID-19. TCRdb called the 5' RACE reads again in MiXCR, with one record for every CDR3 protein. The sample has 250,000 or so distinct CDR3 sequences, roughly 17% seen once. The sequenced sample consisted of PBMCs or a T cell subset sorted from them (not recorded which). These receptors were obtained from a man aged 18 to 29 who had mild COVID-19 (a few samples of this study predate the infection). Cell type and time point are not known.

This clonotype showed up just a few times. The genes are TRBV5-5 and TRBJ2-1, with 9 positions matching TRBD1. Per the germline V gene, CDR1 is SGHKS and CDR2 is YYEKEE (reference sequence). Trimming at V came to 4 bases and at J to 4 bases, leaving 6 bases not matched to a gene. This CDR3 has 15 residues. Here the CDR3 reads CASSQTGGGYNEQFF. As DNA, the CDR3 is TGTGCCAGCAGCCAAACAGGGGGCGGGTACAATGAGCAGTTCTTC. Filled out from reference TRBV5-5 and TRBJ2-1, the complete variable domain reads DAGVTQSPTHLIKTRGQQVTLRCSPISGHKSVSWYQQVLGQGPQFIFQYYEKEERGRGNFPDRFSARQFPNYSSELNVNALLLGDSALYLCASSQTGGGYNEQFFGPGTRLTVL.

This clonotype was detected only a few times. V gene TRBV10-1 combines with J gene TRBJ2-7, with 7 bases matching TRBD2. The CDR3 runs 14 residues. CDR1 and CDR2 (germline): WNHNN, SYGVQD (reference sequence). Trimming at V came to 2 bases and at J to 3 bases, leaving 4 bases not matched to a gene. CDR3 sequence (DNA): TGCGCCAGCAGTGAGAGCCTAGCGGACTACGAGCAGTACTTC. It is translated as CASSESLADYEQYF.

CDR3 amino acids: CASSPRQGEEEKLFF. The CDR3 nucleotides read TGTGCCAGCAGCCCCAGACAGGGAGAGGAGGAAAAACTGTTTTTT. V gene TRBV11-2 combines with J gene TRBJ1-4; TRBD1 aligns across 7 bases. The V gene's germline CDR1 is SGHAT and CDR2 FQNNGV. V lost 5 bases and J lost 8; bases outside the gene matches: 11. The CDR3 covers 15 residues.

The chain is built from TRBV18 and TRBJ2-5; D perhaps matches TRBD1 (5 bases). The CDR3 runs to 15 residues. Germline CDR1 KGHSH, CDR2 LQKENI. V was clipped by 7 bases and J by 0 bases, with 15 bases between them. In DNA, the CDR3 is TGTGCCAGCTTTTCAGGGCCTTCGTACCAAGAGACCCAGTACTTC. Translated: CASFSGPSYQETQYF.

At least ten counts were recorded for this clonotype. V and J are TRBV4-1 and TRBJ2-1; D is undetermined. V was trimmed by 2 bases and J by 8 bases, leaving 13 bases between them. The CDR3 is 14 amino acids. CDR1 is MGHRA, CDR2 YSYEKL, per germline. The CDR3 nucleotides are TGCGCCAGCAGCCAACACGGGCGCCAAGATGAGCAGTTCTTC. Translating gives CASSQHGRQDEQFF.

The V gene is TRBV5-5, the J gene TRBJ2-3; unclear D gene. The germline V and J ends were trimmed by 7 bases and 1 base, with 10 bases remaining between them. The CDR3 runs 13 residues. Germline CDR1 and CDR2: SGHKS and YYEKEE (reference sequence). The CDR3 loop is CASGQVGTDTQYF. In DNA form, the CDR3 reads TGTGCCAGCGGGCAGGTGGGCACAGATACGCAGTATTTT.

The chain is built from TRBV12-3 or TRBV12-4 and TRBJ2-2, with D unresolved. The CDR3 consists of 13 residues. Trimming took 5 bases from V and 7 from J, leaving 11 bases between them. DNA of the CDR3: TGTGCCAGCAGTCCGGAAAGGGTCGGGGAGCTGTTTTTT. Translation gives CASSPERVGELFF.

This clonotype showed up many times. The chain carries TRBV6-5 and TRBJ1-6; D unclear. Trimming took off 5 bases at V and 3 bases at J, with 8 bases between the two ends. CDR1 and CDR2 from the germline V gene are MNHEY and SVGAGI. The CDR3 contains 14 residues. The chain's CDR3 is CASSPGYYNSPLHF. CDR3 DNA sequence: TGTGCCAGCAGTCCCGGCTACTATAATTCACCCCTCCACTTT.

The chain carries TRBV6-5 and TRBJ1-1; 8 positions match TRBD1. The germline CDR1 and CDR2 sequences are MNHEY and SVGAGI. The CDR3 is 15 residues long. V lost 6 bases, J lost 1 base, and 7 bases stayed unmatched. CDR3 protein: CASRSGTGSNTEAFF. The CDR3, as DNA: TGTGCCAGCAGGTCCGGGACAGGATCGAACACTGAAGCTTTCTTT.

The chain carries TRBV7-3 and TRBJ2-7; TRBD2 aligns across 7 bases. From germline, CDR1 is SGHTA and CDR2 FQGTGA. This CDR3 is built from 14 residues. Trimming cost V 5 bases and J 2 bases; bases outside gene matches: 6. CDR3 sequence (DNA): TGTGCCAGCAGCCCTGGGGAGGGCACCTACGAGCAGTACTTC. Its protein is CASSPGEGTYEQYF. Full variable domain (rest looked up from reference TRBV7-3 and TRBJ2-7): GAGVSQTPSNKVTEKGKYVELRCDPISGHTALYWYRQSLGQGPEFLIYFQGTGAADDSGLPNDRFFAVRPEGSVSTLKIQRTERGDSAVYLCASSPGEGTYEQYFGPGTRLTVT.

V usage is TRBV2 and J usage is TRBJ1-3; D not certain. The CDR3 is 16 residues long. Trimming stripped 1 base from V and 0 bases from J, with 10 bases between. The germline V gene encodes CDR1 SNHLY and CDR2 FYNNEI. The CDR3: CASSEGLNLSGNTIYF. The CDR3 coding sequence is TGTGCCAGCAGTGAAGGGTTGAATCTCTCTGGAAACACCATATATTTT.

This clonotype has a handful of counts. The chain is built from TRBV12-3 or TRBV12-4 and TRBJ2-3; unclear D gene. Trimming left V 5 bases short and J 6 bases short, with 15 bases between. The CDR3 sequence is 14 residues long. The CDR3 reads CASSPSPRGDTQYF. CDR3 in DNA: TGTGCCAGCAGTCCTTCTCCCCGTGGGGATACGCAGTATTTT.

The genes are TRBV5-1 and TRBJ1-1; possible D gene TRBD1, 5 bases. V shed 6 bases and J shed 4 bases, with 13 bases lying between them. CDR1 SGHRS and CDR2 YFSETQ come from the germline V gene. The CDR3 consists of 13 residues. DNA for the CDR3: TGCGCCAGCACCAGGGACTTCCCCACTGAAGCTTTCTTT. Translating gives CASTRDFPTEAFF.

The V gene is TRBV6-6, the J gene TRBJ1-6; the D gene is possibly TRBD1 (5 bases). V lost 3 bases, J lost 8 bases, and 11 bases lay in between. The germline gives CDR1 MNHNY, CDR2 SVGAGI (reference sequence). This CDR3 spans 14 amino acids. CDR3 sequence (DNA): TGTGCCAGCAGTTATTGGGGGGAGGATTCACCCCTCCACTTT. Translating it yields CASSYWGEDSPLHF.

This clonotype was counted ten times or more. The J gene is TRBJ2-4, the V gene TRBV7-2; D uncertain. Trimming pared 4 bases from V and 0 bases from J, leaving 7 bases between. The V gene's germline CDR1 is SGHTA and CDR2 FQGNSA. The CDR3 totals 14 residues. CDR3 region: CASSSRVAKNIQYF. CDR3 in DNA: TGTGCCAGCAGCTCACGTGTAGCCAAAAACATTCAGTACTTC.

This chain links TRBV20-1 with TRBJ2-2; the match to TRBD1 covers 10 bases. V lost 3 bases to trimming and J lost 3 bases; unmatched junction nucleotides: 19. The CDR3 sequence is 20 residues long. Germline-derived CDR1 and CDR2 are DFQATT and SNEGSKA (reference sequence). This CDR3 reads CSARGGLGTGVIVDTGELFF. In nucleotides, the CDR3 is TGCAGTGCTAGGGGAGGGTTAGGGACAGGGGTTATCGTTGACACCGGGGAGCTGTTTTTT.

The rearrangement links TRBV7-2 to TRBJ2-3, with 7 bases fitting TRBD1. V lost 5 bases and J lost 1; bases outside the gene matches: 9. Germline CDR1 SGHTA, CDR2 FQGNSA. The CDR3 loop spans 16 amino acids. The chain's CDR3 is CASSPTWTGGTDTQYF. In DNA form, the CDR3 reads TGTGCCAGCAGCCCCACCTGGACAGGAGGCACAGATACGCAGTATTTT.